The TCR beta chain under discussion was sequenced for a study of Ad26.COV2.S vaccination and SARS-CoV-2 variants. Some clones are missing from TCRdb's copy, which holds only in-frame ones; the method was immunoSEQ multiplex PCR. The sample comprises under 550,000 clones, approximately 92% of which are singletons, and over 9% rests with the top ten. CDR1 SNHLY and CDR2 FYNNEI come from the germline V gene. The CDR3 runs to 19 residues. The J segment lost 4 bases and the V segment lost 7 bases, leaving 15 bases of the junction unmatched. This sample's treatment: 15 to 20 received Ad26.COV2.S at low or high dose, single or two shots; about 5 received placebo; per-sample allocation not given. At day 63 after the first vaccine or placebo injection, samples were drawn.

This chain links TRBV2 with TRBJ2-1, with 14 positions matching TRBD2. The sequence was obtained from a person between 18 and 65 years old who received the Ad26.COV2.S COVID-19 vaccine or a placebo. The material sequenced was peripheral blood, taken in a trial of Ad26.COV2.S vaccine versus placebo. Here the CDR3 DNA reads TGTGCCAGCACGAGCCTGGGACTAGCGGGAGACCCCACATACAATGAGCAGTTCTTC. As protein: CASTSLGLAGDPTYNEQFF.